The T cell receptor beta chain described here comes from a study of blood T cell repertoires in COVID-19. Study-level background: The study drew acute and convalescent COVID-19 samples from the United States, Italy and Spain.

The repertoire was sequenced with immunoSEQ multiplex PCR; TCRdb's copy has only in-frame clones and lacks some. This table has over 200,000 clones, 84% appearing once. The CDR3 runs to 15 residues. The germline V and J ends were trimmed by 2 bases and 3 bases, with 10 bases remaining between them. Germline CDR1 PRHDT, CDR2 FYEKMQ (reference sequence). The chain recombines TRBV13 with TRBJ1-4; no firm D call. The material sequenced was PBMCs or T cells enriched from blood (not recorded which). This TCR was recovered from a man between 60 and 75 years old who had recovered from COVID-19. CDR3 bases: TGTGCCAGCAGCTTACTGGGAGGGCCTAATGAAAAACTGTTTTTT. Translation gives CASSLLGGPNEKLFF.